This T cell receptor beta chain was recorded in a study of CD8 T cells in ankylosing spondylitis (dated by TCRdb to about 2017). For context, the study as a whole: The study set out to find disease-linked TCR variants by profiling T cell receptor beta repertoires in ankylosing spondylitis patients and healthy donors. The whole study cohort included 85 to 120 healthy donors and around 25 ankylosing spondylitis patients. Peripheral blood was sampled, and synovial fluid was additionally collected from ankylosing spondylitis patients.

This sample was sequenced with an Illumina HiSeq 2500. TCR beta libraries were prepared by quantitative 5'-RACE with molecular barcodes. The authors processed their data as follows. A new computational method, built on a probabilistic model of VDJ rearrangement, was used to identify disease-linked TCR variants. Using fastp at Q25 and MiXCR, TCRdb reprocessed the public reads and kept productive beta chains. One record per CDR3 amino acid sequence lists the most common genes and DNA. Clone size and V and J calls follow TCRdb, not the original study. The table for this sample lists 130,000 or so distinct CDR3 sequences; more than 6.5% of them were counted only once. The ten largest make up roughly an eighth of the sample. This clonotype was seen ten or more times. Its antigen is currently not known. No base quality information exists; no much larger clone differs at one position. What the work shows at the level of the full study, not this receptor alone: According to the report, matched synovial fluid samples from ankylosing spondylitis patients were significantly enriched for the disease-linked clones. The disease-linked clones had a CD8+ phenotype and were found at relatively low frequencies in peripheral blood. Some motif variants had previously been reported in the synovial fluid and blood of reactive arthritis patients, which suggests shared mechanisms of disease initiation. A TCR beta motif made up of seven or eight highly homologous amino acid variants appeared to be characteristic of blood from ankylosing spondylitis patients.

From its cysteine to its phenylalanine, the CDR3 spans 15 amino acids. The retained sequence is limited to the CDR3, 45 bases, with the frame set at the first base. CDR1 and CDR2 are read off the germline V gene as SGHRS and YFSETQ. Unmatched junction bases come to 6, with V trimmed by 7 bases and J by 1 base. The source of this sequence is a male donor with ankylosing spondylitis or in good health (not recorded which). Input material: blood, either unsorted or a sorted T cell fraction (not recorded which). The sequence links TRBV5-1 to TRBJ2-2, with 8 bases in between that match TRBD1. The CDR3 is CASCAGTGNTGELFF. The DNA is TGCGCCAGCTGCGCCGGGACAGGGAACACCGGGGAGCTGTTTTTT.